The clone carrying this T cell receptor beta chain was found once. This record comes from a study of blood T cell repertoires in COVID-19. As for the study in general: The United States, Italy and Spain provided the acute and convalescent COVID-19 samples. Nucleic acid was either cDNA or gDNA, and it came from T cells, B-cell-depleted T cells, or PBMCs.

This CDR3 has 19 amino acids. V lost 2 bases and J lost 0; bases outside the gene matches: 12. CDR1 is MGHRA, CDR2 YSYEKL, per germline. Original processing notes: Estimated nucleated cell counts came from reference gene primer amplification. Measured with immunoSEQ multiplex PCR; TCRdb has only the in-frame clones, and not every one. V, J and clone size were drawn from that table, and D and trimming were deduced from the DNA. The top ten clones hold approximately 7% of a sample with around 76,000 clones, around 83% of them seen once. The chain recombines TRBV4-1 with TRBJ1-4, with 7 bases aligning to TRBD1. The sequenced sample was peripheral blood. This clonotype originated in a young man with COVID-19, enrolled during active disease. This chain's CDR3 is CASSQNRQGFVSTNEKLFF. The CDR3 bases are TGCGCCAGCAGCCAAAATCGACAGGGTTTCGTTTCAACTAATGAAAAACTGTTTTTT.